Following are 14 T cell receptor beta chains from one sample sequenced in a study of T cell responses to AZD1222 COVID-19 vaccine. Sequencing used immunoSEQ multiplex PCR; TCRdb keeps in-frame clones, though not all of them. The data show roughly 100,000 clones, 82% seen once. This sample comprised peripheral blood, obtained on day 0 of AZD1222 vaccination. The receptors shown here come from an adult in good health.

The chain links TRBV6-5 to TRBJ2-5; the D gene is possibly TRBD2 (5 bases). From germline, CDR1 is MNHEY and CDR2 SVGAGI. This CDR3 contains 13 residues. V was cut by 7 bases and J by 3 bases, with 12 bases left in between. The CDR3 protein is CASTNRGEETQYF. In DNA, the CDR3 is TGTGCCAGCACCAACCGGGGTGAAGAGACCCAGTACTTC.

This clone occurred a few times. The CDR3 sequence is CASSGLLVGEQYF. The CDR3 DNA is TGTGCCAGTAGTGGGTTGTTGGTAGGCGAGCAGTACTTC. The rearrangement uses TRBV19 and TRBJ2-7; D remains ambiguous. The CDR3 is 13 amino acids. The germline V gene encodes CDR1 LNHDA and CDR2 SQIVND (reference sequence). V was pared by 5 bases and J by 6 bases, with 14 bases between. The full variable domain, with the rest looked up from reference TRBV19 and TRBJ2-7, is DGGITQSPKYLFRKEGQNVTLSCEQNLNHDAMYWYRQDPGQGLRLIYYSQIVNDFQKGDIAEGYSVSREKKESFPLTVTSAQKNPTAFYLCASSGLLVGEQYFGPGTRLTVT.

V and J are TRBV18 and TRBJ2-4; D possibly matches TRBD1 or TRBD2 (6 bases each). Looked up from germline, CDR1 is KGHSH and CDR2 is LQKENI. Trimming cost V 2 bases and J 4 bases, with 12 bases left between them. The CDR3 is made up of 15 amino acids. This CDR3 reads CASSPWEGGKNIQYF. CDR3 nucleotides: TGTGCCAGCTCACCATGGGAAGGGGGGAAAAACATTCAGTACTTC.

This clone was recorded a few times. This chain uses TRBV11-1 with TRBJ1-4; no firm D call. The germline V and J ends were trimmed by 6 bases and 8 bases, with 13 bases remaining between them. Germline assignment: CDR1 SGHAT and CDR2 FQDESV (reference sequence). There are 13 residues in the CDR3. The CDR3 protein is CASRRREEEKLFF. In DNA form, the CDR3 reads TGTGCCAGCAGAAGGAGGGAGGAAGAAAAACTGTTTTTT.

The gene calls are TRBV7-2 and TRBJ2-5; the match to TRBD2 covers 9 bases. V was pared by 4 bases and J by 2 bases, with 5 bases of the junction left unmatched. From germline, CDR1 is SGHTA and CDR2 FQGNSA. The CDR3 totals 15 residues. CDR3 in amino acids: CASSSGTSLQETQYF. DNA for the CDR3: TGTGCCAGCAGCTCAGGGACTAGCCTACAAGAGACCCAGTACTTC. The entire variable domain, with the rest obtained from reference TRBV7-2 and TRBJ2-5, is as follows: GAGVSQSPSNKVTEKGKDVELRCDPISGHTALYWYRQSLGQGLEFLIYFQGNSAPDKSGLPSDRFSAERTGGSVSTLTIQRTQQEDSAVYLCASSSGTSLQETQYFGPGTRLLVL.

For the CDR3, the DNA is TGCGCCAGCAGCGTCGGGACAGTTCAAGAGACCCAGTACTTC. This sequence encodes CASSVGTVQETQYF. J is TRBJ2-5 and V is TRBV5-1, with TRBD1 identical over 7 bases. The V gene's germline CDR1 is SGHRS and CDR2 YFSETQ. Trimming at V came to 4 bases and at J to 2 bases, leaving 5 bases not matched to a gene. The CDR3 sequence is 14 residues long.

To note about this clone: Additional DNA sequences in this sample encode the identical CDR3. The rearrangement uses TRBV7-2 and TRBJ1-2; no clear D. Germline values: CDR1 SGHTA, CDR2 FQGNSA. This CDR3 region has 14 residues. Trimming removed 5 bases at V and 5 bases at J, with 15 bases between. CDR3 nucleotides: TGTGCCAGCAGCCCCGATCGCCAGTCTTATGGCTACACCTTC. Translated: CASSPDRQSYGYTF.

The CDR3 nucleotides are TGTGCCAGCACCCGGACAGGGGGAGGCAATCAGCCCCAGCATTTT. Translation: CASTRTGGGNQPQHF. This sequence joins TRBV6-5 and TRBJ1-5; 10 nucleotides align to TRBD1. V shed 7 bases and J 2 bases; nucleotides not matched to a gene: 5. The CDR3 runs to 15 residues. The germline V gene has CDR1 MNHEY and CDR2 SVGAGI.

The chain is built from TRBV27 and TRBJ1-2; D not resolved. This CDR3 region has 14 residues. Germline V gives CDR1 MNHEY, CDR2 SMNVEV (reference sequence). Trimming cost V 3 bases and J 4 bases, with 12 bases left between them. CDR3 sequence reads: CASSFRALSYGYTF. The CDR3 DNA follows: TGTGCCAGCAGTTTTAGGGCACTCAGCTATGGCTACACCTTC.

This clone was seen a few times. The V call is TRBV6-6, the J call TRBJ2-6, with D possibly being TRBD1 (6 bases). Trimming took off 2 bases at V and 0 bases at J, with 8 bases between the two ends. Germline V CDR1 and CDR2: MNHNY, SVGAGI (reference sequence). This CDR3 has 16 residues. CDR3 region: CASSYRQDSGANVLTF. DNA of the CDR3: TGTGCCAGCAGTTACCGACAGGACTCTGGGGCCAACGTCCTGACTTTC.

This chain joins TRBV7-2 and TRBJ1-3; D is possibly TRBD1 (5 bases). Looked up from germline, CDR1 is SGHTA and CDR2 is FQGNSA. V dropped 1 base and J dropped 4 bases, with 8 bases sitting between them. The CDR3 totals 14 residues. This CDR3 reads CASSLGGTGNTIYF. The CDR3 coding sequence is TGTGCCAGCAGCTTAGGAGGGACGGGAAACACCATATATTTT.

CDR3: CASSLDSRAWDSPLHF. The DNA for the CDR3 is TGTGCCAGCAGCTTAGATTCTCGGGCTTGGGATTCACCCCTCCACTTT. J is TRBJ1-6 and V is TRBV11-2; D gene unclear. V lost 0 bases and J 8 bases, leaving 14 bases between the germline ends. Germline values: CDR1 SGHAT, CDR2 FQNNGV. The CDR3 loop spans 16 amino acids.

This chain links TRBV6-1 with TRBJ1-5, with TRBD1 matching over 11 bases. Trimming removed 3 bases from V and 4 bases from J; junction bases left unmatched: 5. Germline V gene data show CDR1 as MNHNS and CDR2 as SASEGT. This CDR3 contains 16 residues. The CDR3, as DNA: TGTGCCAGCAGTGACCGGACAGGGGGCGGGAATCAGCCCCAGCATTTT. The encoded protein is CASSDRTGGGNQPQHF.

CDR3 in DNA: TGCGCCAGCAGCGTATATGAGGGCTCCTACAATGAGCAGTTCTTC. As protein: CASSVYEGSYNEQFF. V gene TRBV5-1 combines with J gene TRBJ2-1; tentative D call: TRBD2 (5 bases). Trimming left V 4 bases short and J 0 bases short, with 11 bases between. The length of the CDR3 is 15 residues. CDR1 is SGHRS and CDR2 is YFSETQ in the germline V gene.